This entry features one TCR beta chain sequence. Within the sample, other DNA sequences also encode this same CDR3. The CDR3 loop spans 15 amino acids. CDR1 and CDR2 (germline): SGHVS, FQNEAQ. Trimming removed 1 base from V and 4 bases from J; junction bases left unmatched: 3. This sample was included in a study of blood T cell repertoires in COVID-19. The table came from immunoSEQ multiplex PCR; TCRdb's copy has only in-frame clones and leaves some out. This sample yields approximately 330,000 clones, of which 65% to 90% are seen a single time; roughly 4.2% belongs to the top ten. This study enrolled people aged 18 to 89 from about two dozen US geographic areas.

This chain uses TRBV7-8 with TRBJ2-1; 8 bases agree with TRBD2. The clonotype originates from a woman aged 40 to 49 with acute COVID-19. Specimen: PBMCs or T cells enriched from blood (not recorded which). The chain's CDR3 is CASSLGTSPYNEQFF. The CDR3 region has the DNA TGTGCCAGCAGCTTAGGGACTAGCCCATACAATGAGCAGTTCTTC.